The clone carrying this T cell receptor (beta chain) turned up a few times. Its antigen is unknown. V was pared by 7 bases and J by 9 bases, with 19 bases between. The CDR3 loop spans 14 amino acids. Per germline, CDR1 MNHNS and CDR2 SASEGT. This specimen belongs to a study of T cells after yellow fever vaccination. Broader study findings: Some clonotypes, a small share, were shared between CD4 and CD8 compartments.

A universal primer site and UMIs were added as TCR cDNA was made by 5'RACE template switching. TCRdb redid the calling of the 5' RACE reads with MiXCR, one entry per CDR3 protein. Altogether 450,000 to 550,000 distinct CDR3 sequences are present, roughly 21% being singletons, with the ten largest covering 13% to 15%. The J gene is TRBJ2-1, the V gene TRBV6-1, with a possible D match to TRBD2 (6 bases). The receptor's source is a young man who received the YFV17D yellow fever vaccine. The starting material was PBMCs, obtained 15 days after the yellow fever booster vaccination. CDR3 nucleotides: TGTGCCAGCAACCCCAACTCCGGCGGGGCTGAGCAGTTCTTC. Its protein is CASNPNSGGAEQFF.